These 6 T cell receptor beta chains were sequenced from one sample in a study of blood T cell repertoires in COVID-19. The protocol was immunoSEQ multiplex PCR, while the TCRdb copy is restricted to in-frame clones and leaves out a portion. The data show approximately 390,000 clones, with approximately 86% seen just once and roughly 1.9% held by the top ten. The source material was PBMCs or T cells enriched from blood (not recorded which). The receptors stem from a woman aged 40 to 49 with acute COVID-19.

The chain carries TRBV9 and TRBJ1-2; D is undetermined. CDR3 length: 14 residues. Trimming took 3 bases from V and 7 from J, leaving 16 bases between them. CDR1 SGDLS and CDR2 YYNGEE come from the germline V gene. The CDR3, as DNA: TGTGCCAGCAGCGGTACAAGAACCTCCGTTGGCTACACCTTC. This translates into CASSGTRTSVGYTF.

A few counts support this clone. The rearrangement joins TRBV7-2 to TRBJ1-6; D call uncertain. Germline V gene data show CDR1 as SGHTA and CDR2 as FQGNSA. Trimming stripped 1 base from V and 14 bases from J, with 15 bases between. The CDR3 spans 14 residues. CDR3 DNA sequence: TGTGCCAGCAGCTTAGGAGCGATGCTTATCACCCTCCACTTT. The encoded protein is CASSLGAMLITLHF.

The chain joins TRBV21-1 to TRBJ2-4; the tabulated D call, TRBD1, remains unverified against the DNA. TRBV21-1 has pseudogene status. The length of the CDR3 is 18 residues. The CDR3 reads CASRKEVAGQGLLGSQYF. The CDR3 DNA is TGTGCCAGCCGAAAGGAGGTAGCAGGACAGGGCCTACTTGGATCTCAGTACTTC.

The chain carries TRBV25-1 and TRBJ1-5; D call uncertain. Germline CDR1 reads MGHDK; CDR2 reads SYGVNS. The length of the CDR3 is 14 residues. V was pared by 7 bases and J by 0 bases, with 10 bases between. The CDR3: CASISQDSNQPQHF. The CDR3 DNA reads as TGTGCCAGCATTTCACAAGATAGCAATCAGCCCCAGCATTTT. Drawing the rest from reference TRBV25-1 and TRBJ1-5, the complete variable domain is EADIYQTPRYLVIGTGKKITLECSQTMGHDKMYWYQQDPGMELHLIHYSYGVNSTEKGDLSSESTVSRIRTEHFPLTLESARPSHTSQYLCASISQDSNQPQHFGDGTRLSIL.

This clone was recorded once. The chain carries TRBV27 and TRBJ1-5; TRBD1 matches at 8 bases. The CDR3 is 13 residues long. Germline V lookup: CDR1 MNHEY, CDR2 SMNVEV (reference sequence). V was clipped by 8 bases and J by 4 bases; unmatched bases: 4. This CDR3 is CASGQGANQPQHF. The CDR3 DNA reads TGTGCCAGCGGACAGGGCGCTAATCAGCCCCAGCATTTT.

The chain joins TRBV5-1 to TRBJ1-4; D is uncertain. Per the germline V gene, CDR1 is SGHRS and CDR2 is YFSETQ. The CDR3 is 15 amino acids. The V and J ends lost 4 bases and 8 bases respectively, with 18 bases between them. CDR3 DNA sequence: TGCGCCAGCAGCGTTTTAGGTAGCCCCCACGAAAAACTGTTTTTT. Protein sequence: CASSVLGSPHEKLFF.